Below are 22 T cell receptor beta chains sequenced from a single sample in a study of molecular identifiers for immune sequencing clone quantification. TCRdb re-analysed the PCR reads in MiXCR, keeping a single row per CDR3 protein. The data show 600,000 to 650,000 distinct CDR3 sequences, 15% to 20% seen once. Source material: naive CD8+ T cells from blood, with Jurkat cell RNA spiked in. As to subset: FACS-sorted CD8+CD4-CCR7+CD45RA+ naive T cells. The source is a human donor in good health. Some libraries in this study had Jurkat cell RNA spiked in.

This clonotype was recorded many times. The V call is TRBV13, the J call TRBJ2-5, with D possibly called TRBD1 or TRBD2 (5 bases each). V was trimmed by 5 bases and J by 4 bases, leaving 17 bases between them. CDR1 is PRHDT, CDR2 FYEKMQ, per germline (reference sequence). This CDR3 has 15 residues. CDR3: CASSQEVRGRETQYF. The DNA for the CDR3 is TGTGCCAGCAGCCAAGAGGTCCGGGGACGAGAGACCCAGTACTTC.

In this sample, this clonotype turned up once. A single base separates this from a much larger clone, so it may be a read error. The chain employs TRBV30 and TRBJ2-7; TRBD1 agrees at 10 bases. The CDR3 length is 14 residues. Unmatched junction bases numbered 8, after V lost 4 bases and J lost 5 bases. Germline CDR1 reads GTSNPN; CDR2 reads SVGIG (reference sequence). The CDR3 region is CAWNTGQGFDEQYF. The DNA of the CDR3 is TGTGCCTGGAATACGGGACAGGGGTTCGACGAGCAGTACTTC.

There are a few counts of this clonotype. The rearrangement uses TRBV10-2 and TRBJ2-7, with D perhaps TRBD2 (5 bases). This CDR3 contains 14 residues. Germline V CDR1 and CDR2: WSHSY, SAAADI. Deletions cut 3 bases from V and 1 base from J, with 10 bases between. The CDR3 reads CASSDFEGSYEQYF. As DNA, the CDR3 is TGCGCCAGCAGTGATTTCGAGGGTTCCTACGAGCAGTACTTC.

This clonotype was detected ten times or more. The chain employs TRBV6-5 and TRBJ2-5; 10 bases match TRBD2. With 5 bases clipped from V and 2 bases from J, the junction kept 8 bases outside the gene matches. Germline V gene data show CDR1 as MNHEY and CDR2 as SVGAGI. The CDR3 runs 16 residues. The CDR3 spells CASSQRGGRWQETQYF. The CDR3 nucleotides are TGTGCCAGCAGTCAGCGGGGGGGCAGGTGGCAAGAGACCCAGTACTTC.

This clonotype was picked up many times. The chain has TRBV7-2 and TRBJ2-1; 7 positions agree with TRBD2. From germline, CDR1 is SGHTA and CDR2 FQGNSA. CDR3 length equals 15 residues. J lost 6 bases, V lost 1 base, and 6 bases had no gene match. The CDR3 bases are TGTGCCAGCAGCTTAGGGGGGGGACTTTTCAATGAGCAGTTCTTC. It is translated as CASSLGGGLFNEQFF.

Turning to this clonotype: One junction end does not reproduce the germline sequence, and a read error may be involved. V gene TRBV7-3 combines with J gene TRBJ2-1; no definite D call. CDR3 length equals 17 residues. CDR1 SGHTA and CDR2 FQGTGA come from the germline V gene. CDR3 nucleotides: TGTGCCCGCAGCTTAATCGGTTCCGTCAGCTCCTACAATGAGCAGTTCTTC. Its protein is CARSLIGSVSSYNEQFF.

The chain combines TRBV6-2 or TRBV6-3 with TRBJ2-1; D call uncertain. V lost 6 bases and J 2 bases, leaving 8 bases between the germline ends. This CDR3 comprises 13 residues. CDR1 MNHEY and CDR2 SVGEGT come from the germline V gene. CDR3 sequence reads: CASSRQPYNEQFF. The CDR3 DNA reads as TGTGCCAGCAGCCGCCAGCCCTACAATGAGCAGTTCTTC.

This clonotype was seen at least ten times. V usage is TRBV27 and J usage is TRBJ1-2; D is unresolved. V was trimmed by 1 base and J by 6 bases, leaving 24 bases between them. The CDR3 runs to 18 residues. The V gene's germline CDR1 is MNHEY and CDR2 SMNVEV (reference sequence). CDR3 sequence: CASSLWPPVNQVRDGYTF. The CDR3 DNA sequence: TGTGCCAGCAGTTTATGGCCCCCGGTGAACCAGGTTCGAGATGGCTACACCTTC.

This clonotype was observed at least ten times. This CDR3 is CASSLVDRASMETQYF. CDR3 nucleotide sequence: TGTGCCAGCAGCTTGGTCGACAGAGCCAGTATGGAGACCCAGTACTTC. This sequence joins TRBV7-8 and TRBJ2-5; tentatively, D is TRBD1 (5 bases). Deletions cut 3 bases from V and 5 bases from J, with 19 bases between. This CDR3 is built from 16 residues. Germline CDR1 SGHVS, CDR2 FQNEAQ. Full variable domain (rest looked up from reference TRBV7-8 and TRBJ2-5): GAGVSQSPRYKVAKRGQDVALRCDPISGHVSLFWYQQALGQGPEFLTYFQNEAQLDKSGLPSDRFFAERPEGSVSTLKIQRTQQEDSAVYLCASSLVDRASMETQYFGPGTRLLVL.

This clonotype was found a few times. A single base separates this from a much larger clone, so it may be a read error. The genes are TRBV12-3 or TRBV12-4 and TRBJ1-1; no firm D call. V lost 5 bases and J 4 bases, leaving 20 bases between the germline ends. The CDR3 has 16 amino acids. The CDR3 protein is CASSVRTEGNGTEAFF. The CDR3, as DNA: TGTGCCAGCAGTGTACGGACCGAAGGCAACGGCACTGAAGCTTTCTTT.

This clonotype came up a few times. The V and J genes are TRBV7-2 and TRBJ2-2, with 7 bases fitting TRBD2. Trimming removed 0 bases from V and 1 base from J; junction bases left unmatched: 11. In germline, CDR1 is SGHTA, CDR2 FQGNSA. The CDR3 sequence is 19 residues long. The CDR3, as DNA: TGTGCCAGCAGCTTAGCGTTTCTAGCGGCCCTTGGGAACACCGGGGAGCTGTTTTTT. It is translated as CASSLAFLAALGNTGELFF. Supplemented by reference TRBV7-2 and TRBJ2-2, the full variable domain reads GAGVSQSPSNKVTEKGKDVELRCDPISGHTALYWYRQSLGQGLEFLIYFQGNSAPDKSGLPSDRFSAERTGGSVSTLTIQRTQQEDSAVYLCASSLAFLAALGNTGELFFGEGSRLTVL.

The V gene is TRBV7-6, the J gene TRBJ2-1; 7 bases agree with TRBD1. Germline V gene data show CDR1 as SGHVS and CDR2 as FNYEAQ. This CDR3 contains 18 residues. Trimming took 4 bases from V and 7 from J; bases not matched to a gene: 19. The CDR3 region is CASSSNHPTGATGNEQFF. The CDR3 DNA reads as TGTGCCAGCAGCTCCAACCATCCTACAGGGGCTACGGGGAATGAGCAGTTCTTC.

The rearrangement joins TRBV9 to TRBJ2-1; 9 bases map to TRBD2. There are 16 residues in the CDR3. Germline trimming cut 1 base from V and 0 bases from J; bases unmatched to any gene: 2. Germline V lookup: CDR1 SGDLS, CDR2 YYNGEE. Written as DNA, the CDR3 is TGTGCCAGCAGCGTAAGTAGCGGGAGCTCCTACAATGAGCAGTTCTTC. Translation: CASSVSSGSSYNEQFF.

The chain joins TRBV12-3 or TRBV12-4 to TRBJ1-1; D unresolved. The ends were cut back, 11 bases at V and 0 bases at J, with 13 bases in the middle. This CDR3 is 13 amino acids long. The DNA for the CDR3 is TGTGCCGCCTTGGAGGGTTTGAACACTGAAGCTTTCTTT. Amino acids: CAALEGLNTEAFF.

Only a few counts were recorded for this clonotype. The chain uses TRBV27 and TRBJ2-2, with a tentative D call TRBD1 (6 bases). V was shortened by 3 bases and J by 3 bases, with 11 bases between the two germline ends. The CDR3 totals 15 residues. The germline V gene has CDR1 MNHEY and CDR2 SMNVEV (reference sequence). CDR3 in DNA: TGTGCCAGCAGTTTTTCTGGGGGCCACACCGGGGAGCTGTTTTTT. Translated, it gives CASSFSGGHTGELFF.

Ten or more counts support this clonotype. CDR3 in amino acids: CASRELGQGSTDTQYF. The CDR3 region has the DNA TGTGCCAGCAGGGAGCTAGGACAGGGCAGCACAGATACGCAGTATTTT. The V call is TRBV28, the J call TRBJ2-3; 8 nucleotides match TRBD1. CDR3 length equals 16 residues. Per germline, CDR1 MDHEN and CDR2 SYDVKM. After removal of 6 bases from V and 0 bases from J, the junction contained 8 bases not matched to a gene.

Many counts were recorded for this clonotype. This chain uses TRBV4-3 with TRBJ1-4; the match to TRBD1 covers 7 bases. This CDR3 has 15 amino acids. Germline values: CDR1 LGHNA, CDR2 YSLEER. After removal of 4 bases from V and 5 bases from J, the junction contained 7 bases not matched to a gene. In nucleotides, the CDR3 is TGCGCCAGCAGCCGCCGGGACAGTCAGAATGAAAAACTGTTTTTT. Translating it yields CASSRRDSQNEKLFF.

The sample holds many counts of this clonotype. V and J are TRBV7-9 and TRBJ2-7; D not certain. CDR3 length: 9 amino acids. The ends were cut back, 4 bases at V and 5 bases at J, with 0 bases in the middle. Germline V gene lookup returns CDR1 SEHNR and CDR2 FQNEAQ (reference sequence). CDR3 nucleotides: TGTGCCAGCAGCTACGAGCAGTACTTC. This sequence encodes CASSYEQYF. The full variable domain, completed using reference TRBV7-9 and TRBJ2-7, is DTGVSQNPRHKITKRGQNVTFRCDPISEHNRLYWYRQTLGQGPEFLTYFQNEAQLEKSRLLSDRFSAERPKGSFSTLEIQRTEQGDSAMYLCASSYEQYFGPGTRLTVT.

This clonotype came up once. This could be a read error, since a much larger clone is one nucleotide away. The chain links TRBV4-1 to TRBJ2-1; D tentatively fits TRBD1 or TRBD2 (6 bases each). V was trimmed by 3 bases and J by 7 bases, leaving 25 bases between them. Germline CDR1 and CDR2: MGHRA and YSYEKL. The CDR3 totals 18 residues. The CDR3 region has the DNA TGCGCCAGCAGCCACTCCATTGGGGGGCGAAGCATAGGGAATGAGCAGTTCTTC. Its protein product is CASSHSIGGRSIGNEQFF.

This clonotype was counted only a few times. The chain links TRBV28 to TRBJ1-1; TRBD1 agrees at 8 bases. With 5 bases clipped from V and 0 bases from J, the junction kept 8 bases outside the gene matches. Germline CDR1 MDHEN, CDR2 SYDVKM. The CDR3 is 16 amino acids. CDR3 region: CASSTHRQGMNTEAFF. The CDR3 DNA reads TGTGCCAGCAGTACCCATCGACAGGGGATGAACACTGAAGCTTTCTTT.

V and J are TRBV28 and TRBJ1-1; 10 bases fit TRBD1. Losses at the gene ends were 7 bases for V and 5 bases for J; bases not matched to a gene: 7. This CDR3 comprises 14 residues. From germline, CDR1 is MDHEN and CDR2 SYDVKM. CDR3 residues: CASIKDRGFTEAFF. CDR3 in DNA: TGTGCCAGCATTAAGGACAGGGGGTTTACTGAAGCTTTCTTT.

J is TRBJ2-7 and V is TRBV20-1, with 10 bases aligning to TRBD2. The V and J ends lost 0 bases and 2 bases, in that order; junction bases with no gene match: 4. The CDR3 length is 15 residues. Germline V gene lookup returns CDR1 DFQATT and CDR2 SNEGSKA (reference sequence). CDR3 in amino acids: CSARDLAGETYEQYF. In nucleotides, the CDR3 is TGCAGTGCTAGAGATCTAGCGGGGGAGACCTACGAGCAGTACTTC.